The 7 T cell receptor beta chains below come from one sample, sequenced in a study of CD8+ T cells in alopecia areata. Following extraction, RNA underwent reverse transcription to cDNA, which served as the sequencing template. Clones were read by immunoSEQ multiplex PCR, and TCRdb kept only the in-frame ones, dropping some. The sample lists over 100,000 clones, none appearing once, the ten largest making up 15% to 20%. The specimen was lesional skin. These receptors were collected from a C3H/HeJ mouse with alopecia areata. Mouse MHC haplotype: H2-k.

Remarks on this clone: Germline and genes: mouse. The read stops 4 residues short of the end of the CDR3; the missing end is completed from the germline J gene. J is TRBJ1-1 and V is TRBV1; possibly TRBD1 for D (6 bases). The germline gives CDR1 NSQYPW, CDR2 LRSPGD (reference sequence). With 8 bases removed from V and 0 bases from J, the gap between germline ends came to 10 bases. This CDR3 region has 13 residues. The CDR3 loop reads CTCARDTNTEVFF. CDR3 DNA (partial): TGCACCTGCGCCCGGGACACAAACACA.

Turning to this clone: At residue 13, the TCRdb protein departs from the DNA translation, so the protein shown here was derived from the DNA itself. Gene labels here are mouse ones. The read ends 3 residues early relative to the CDR3; the germline J gene fills the gap. The rearrangement joins TRBV1 to TRBJ1-3; D is perhaps TRBD1 (5 bases). The CDR3 contains 16 residues. Between the trimmed V and J ends, which lost 3 bases and 0 bases, there was a span of 12 bases. CDR1 is NSQYPW, CDR2 LRSPGD, per germline (reference sequence). The DNA read from the CDR3 is TGCACCTGCAGTGCGCGACAGCAAAATTCTGGAAATACG. This sequence encodes CTCSARQQNSGNT. The CDR3 as a whole reads CTCSARQQNSGNTLYF.

This clone was counted only a few times. Gene names refer to mouse genes. The sequence runs out 4 residues before the end of the CDR3; the remainder is reconstructed from the germline J gene. The chain links TRBV13-1 to TRBJ2-5, with 14 nucleotides matching TRBD2. The CDR3 is made up of 17 amino acids. Looked up from germline, CDR1 is NSHNY and CDR2 is SYGAGN. Trimming removed 1 base from V and 2 bases from J; junction bases left unmatched: 3. Partial CDR3 DNA: TGTGCCAGCAGTGATCCGGGACTGGGGGGGCGCCAAGAC. This translates into CASSDPGLGGRQD. Given in full, the CDR3 is CASSDPGLGGRQDTQYF.

This clone was seen many times. Gene names denote mouse genes. The read gets to within 4 residues of the CDR3 end, and the germline J gene fills in the rest. V and J are TRBV13-3 and TRBJ2-1; 9 positions agree with TRBD1. CDR1 is NNHDY, CDR2 SYVADS, per germline. There are 15 residues in the CDR3. With V trimmed by 2 bases and J by 4 bases, 4 bases remained unmatched. The CDR3 region is CASSDDRGEYAEQFF. CDR3 bases read: TGTGCCAGCAGTGACGACAGGGGGGAATATGCT.

As to this clone: Here the gene names and germline are mouse. The sequence runs out 4 residues before the end of the CDR3; the remainder is reconstructed from the germline J gene. The chain uses TRBV13-3 and TRBJ2-1; a weak D match, TRBD1 (5 bases). From germline, CDR1 is NNHDY and CDR2 SYVADS. Trimming took 0 bases from V and 5 from J, leaving 12 bases between them. CDR3 length: 15 amino acids. CDR3 loop: CASSDVGRENAEQFF. Incomplete CDR3 DNA: TGTGCCAGCAGTGATGTTGGCAGGGAGAATGCT.

As concerns this clone: Gene labels here are mouse ones. The read ends 4 residues before the CDR3 terminus; that terminus is restored from the germline J gene. V is TRBV13-3 and J is TRBJ2-3; 8 bases align to TRBD1. CDR1 is NNHDY and CDR2 is SYVADS in the germline V gene. The CDR3 extends over 14 amino acids. The sequenced part of the CDR3 DNA is TGTGCCAGCAGTGTCGACAGGGGAGGAGAA. This translates into CASSVDRGGE. The CDR3, in full, reads CASSVDRGGETLYF.

As concerns this clone: The gene names given are mouse names. The observed sequence ends 4 residues before the CDR3 terminus, with the missing tail filled in from the germline J gene. The rearrangement links TRBV13-3 to TRBJ2-2; 8 nucleotides match TRBD1. With V trimmed by 8 bases and J by 0 bases, 3 bases remained unmatched. Germline loops: CDR1 NNHDY, CDR2 SYVADS. The CDR3 runs 14 residues. The CDR3: CASLGQANTGQLYF. Partial CDR3 DNA: TGTGCCAGTCTGGGACAGGCAAACACCGGG.